This TCR beta chain appears in the sequencing data of a study of blood T cell repertoires in COVID-19. For the study at large: COVID-19 samples collected from the United States, Italy and Spain covered acute and convalescent phases. PBMCs, B-cell-depleted T cells, or T cells were the source of the cDNA or gDNA that made up the material.

Germline values: CDR1 LGHDT, CDR2 YNNKEL (reference sequence). The CDR3 has 14 residues. The V end was cut by 0 bases, the J end by 8 bases, with 13 bases between. In the authors' methods: Researchers report that nucleated cell counts were estimated from reference gene primer amplification. Produced via immunoSEQ multiplex PCR; TCRdb's table is partial and in-frame only. That table furnishes V, J and clone size, whereas the DNA furnished D and trimming. The table includes 90,000 or so clones, less than 80% detected once. This sequence joins TRBV3-1 (or the pseudogene TRBV3-2) and TRBJ1-1, with D tentatively TRBD1 (6 bases). This clonotype was sampled from a woman aged 80 or older with acute or convalescent COVID-19. Sequencing was done on a sample of peripheral blood. The CDR3 sequence is CASSQDRGGVEAFF. For the CDR3, the DNA is TGTGCCAGCAGCCAAGATAGGGGGGGGGTCGAAGCTTTCTTT.